This TCR beta chain stems from a study of shared clonotypes between healthy human individuals. Points from the study as a whole: A generally larger estimated richness was seen in naive subsets than in memory subsets. A handful of donors showed sharing of around 5.3% of naive CD4 clonotypes. Inspection by rarefaction showed sorted-subset sequencing to be incomplete despite large depth. Clonotypes not shared had lower generation probabilities than those common to all four donors.

The naive CD8 fraction comprised CD45RO-negative cells positively selected for CCR7 and excluded terminally differentiated effector memory CD45RA+ cells. TCRdb's copy holds only in-frame clones and misses some; the assay was immunoSEQ multiplex PCR. The profile covers roughly 2,000,000 clones, with around 93% appearing a single time and around 1.7% taken by the ten largest. The CDR3 sequence is 13 residues long. Germline V gives CDR1 SQVTM, CDR2 ANQGSEA. V gave up 7 bases and J gave up 0 bases, with 13 bases separating them. As regards this clone: Its antigen remains unknown.

The receptor's source is a man between 18 and 29 years old in good health. Some clones in this sample may be carry-over from other donors' samples. The genes are TRBV29-1 and TRBJ2-7; D not certain. The sample consisted of naive CD8+ T cells from PBMCs. The CDR3 DNA sequence: TGCAGCGCTAAGCAGACGGGCTCCTACGAGCAGTACTTC. Translated: CSAKQTGSYEQYF.